The sequence of this T cell receptor beta chain was determined in a study of beta chain features in type 1 diabetes. Study-wide points: Shortening that was moderate but significant affected the TCRB CDR3s of Type 1 diabetes patients in all four CD4+ subsets. It was among patients, rather than healthy donors, that naive, central memory and Treg TCRB repertoires appeared more similar.

The whole isolated RNA underwent reverse transcription, so sequencing captured expressed TCRB transcripts. The method was immunoSEQ multiplex PCR; TCRdb's version includes in-frame clones alone and lacks a portion of them. The sample holds over 150,000 clones, 6.5% to 10% seen once. This clone has more than one count but fewer than ten. Antigen unknown. V trimming: 8 bases; J trimming: 6 bases; junction bases outside the gene matches: 9. This CDR3 contains 14 residues. CDR1 is MNHNS, CDR2 SASEGT, per germline. Purity of each sorted population was above 95%. This TCR derives from a woman in her late teens or twenties with type 1 diabetes. The rearrangement joins TRBV6-1 to TRBJ2-3; the match to TRBD1 covers 9 bases. The sample comprised central memory CD4+ T cells from blood. CDR3 sequence (DNA): TGTGCCAGCGGGCCCGGGACAGGGCCCGATACGCAGTATTTT. Translation gives CASGPGTGPDTQYF.